The following is a T cell receptor beta chain sequence with its context. This sample is part of a study of blood T cell repertoires in COVID-19. Study-wide background: T cells, B-cell-depleted T cells, or PBMCs provided the cDNA or gDNA that served as material.

Authors' processing steps: Amplification of reference gene primers was used by the study to estimate nucleated cell counts. TCRdb's copy holds only in-frame clones and misses some; the assay was immunoSEQ multiplex PCR. The DNA was the basis for D and trimming; V, J and clone size are from that table. Of 150,000 to 200,000 clones in the sample, roughly 90% were seen once. Grouping used clinical history reported by participants in a survey and questionnaire. The germline CDR1 and CDR2 sequences are MNHEY and SVGAGI. Trimming at V came to 6 bases and at J to 8 bases, leaving 3 bases not matched to a gene. This CDR3 has 12 residues.

Sequenced input: PBMCs or T cells enriched from blood (not recorded which). The rearrangement uses TRBV6-5 and TRBJ1-5, with TRBD1 matching 8 bases. The TCR comes from a human donor with acute COVID-19. The donor label of this sample is uncertain. The CDR3 nucleotides read TGTGCCAGCAGCAGGGGGCGGGAGCCCCAGCATTTT. It yields the protein CASSRGREPQHF.